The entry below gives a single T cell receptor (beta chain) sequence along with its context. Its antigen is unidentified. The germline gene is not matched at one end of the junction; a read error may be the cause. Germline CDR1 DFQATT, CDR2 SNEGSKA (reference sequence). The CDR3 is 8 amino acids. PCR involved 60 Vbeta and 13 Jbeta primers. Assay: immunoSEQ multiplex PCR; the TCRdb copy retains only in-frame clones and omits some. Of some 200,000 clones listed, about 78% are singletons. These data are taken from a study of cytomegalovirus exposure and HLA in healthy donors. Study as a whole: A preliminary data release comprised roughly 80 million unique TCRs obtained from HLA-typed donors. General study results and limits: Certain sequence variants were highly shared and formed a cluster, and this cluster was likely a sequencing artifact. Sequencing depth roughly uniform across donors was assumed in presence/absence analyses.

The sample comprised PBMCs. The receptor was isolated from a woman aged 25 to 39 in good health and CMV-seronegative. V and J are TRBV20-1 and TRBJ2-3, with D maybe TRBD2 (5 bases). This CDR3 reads CTLTLRDF. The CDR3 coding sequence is TGCACCTTGACCTTGAGGGATTTT.